The rows below give T cell receptor beta chains drawn from one sample of a study of T-cell reconstitution after alpha-beta-depleted transplantation in children. MiXCR, run by TCRdb on the PCR reads, gives a single entry per CDR3 protein. The data contain around 300,000 distinct CDR3 sequences, 23% of them seen just once; the ten biggest clones take up 9.5% to 13%. This specimen was PBMCs, mostly from graft donor cells, taken 180 days after TCRalphabeta/CD19-depleted stem cell transplant. These receptors originate from a male patient younger than 18 who had a stem cell transplant for acute lymphoblastic leukemia, so the T cells may come from the graft donor. Each CDR3 is given with its conserved first and last residue. Fields, in order: CDR3 DNA, CDR3 protein, J gene, D gene, clone size, V gene. D genes are given only for firm matches. Not every row has a clone size; where given, it reads once, few, many or a size class.

TGTGCCAGCAGCTTCGGACTGGTTTCCTACGAGCAGTACTTC	CASSFGLVSYEQYF	TRBJ2-7	.	.	TRBV28
TGTGCCAGCTCACCCCAAACGTACTCTAACTATGGCTACACCTTC	CASSPQTYSNYGYTF	TRBJ1-2	.	few	TRBV18
TGTGCCAGCAGCCTCGACATGTGGTGCCACTTC	CASSLDMWCHF	TRBJ2-4	.	.	TRBV9
TGTGCCAGCAGCCACGGCGTCAATGAGCAGTTCTTC	CASSHGVNEQFF	TRBJ2-1	.	.	TRBV12-3/TRBV12-4
TGTGCCAGCAGCACCAGCCCGGGACAGGGGCACGAGCAGTACTTC	CASSTSPGQGHEQYF	TRBJ2-7	TRBD1	.	TRBV9
TGTGCCAGCAGCCTCCAGCCGACTAGCGGGAGCGGAGAGCAGTTCTTC	CASSLQPTSGSGEQFF	TRBJ2-1	TRBD2	.	TRBV7-3
TGTGCCAGCAGCTGGGCCCGTAACGAGCAGTACTTC	CASSWARNEQYF	TRBJ2-7	.	few	TRBV7-2
TGTGCCAGCAGGTCCCGTAGCACCGGGGAGCTGTTTTTT	CASRSRSTGELFF	TRBJ2-2	.	few	TRBV6-1
TGTGCCAGCAGCCTACTAGCGGGAGCCCCCGGGGAGCTGTTTTTT	CASSLLAGAPGELFF	TRBJ2-2	TRBD2	.	TRBV3-1
TGTGCCAGCAGCATTAGCGGGAGGTCCCCCTACGAGCAGTACTTC	CASSISGRSPYEQYF	TRBJ2-7	TRBD2	many	TRBV6-2/TRBV6-3
TGTGCCAGCAGCGCCGGTGGGGGGAGGGGCCTACTCTACGAGCAGTACTTC	CASSAGGGRGLLYEQYF	TRBJ2-7	TRBD2	.	TRBV5-6
TGTGCCAGCTCCTTGGGGACAGGGGTACGGAATTCACCCCTCCACTTT	CASSLGTGVRNSPLHF	TRBJ1-6	TRBD1	.	TRBV19
TGCAGTGCTAGGCCGCAACTATGGAGCAATGAGCAGTTCTTC	CSARPQLWSNEQFF	TRBJ2-1	.	.	TRBV20-1
TGTGCCAGCAGTGCGGGACAGGTCTACGAGCAGTACTTC	CASSAGQVYEQYF	TRBJ2-7	TRBD1	few	TRBV11-3
TGCAGTGCCATAAGGGACTATATAAATGAGCAGTTCTTC	CSAIRDYINEQFF	TRBJ2-1	TRBD2	.	TRBV20-1
TGTGCCAGCAGTTTAAGGAGGGCCTACAATGAGCAGTTCTTC	CASSLRRAYNEQFF	TRBJ2-1	.	few	TRBV12-3/TRBV12-4
TGTGCCAGCAGCCCGACCGGACAGGGAATTCAAGAGACCCAGTACTTC	CASSPTGQGIQETQYF	TRBJ2-5	TRBD1	.	TRBV7-9
TGTGCTAGTGCCTGGACAGGGGACCCTTCGAACTATGGCTACACCTTC	CASAWTGDPSNYGYTF	TRBJ1-2	TRBD1	few	TRBV12-5
TGTGCCAGCAGCGTAGTCGGGACCCCTGGGGTGGATGAGACCCAGTACTTC	CASSVVGTPGVDETQYF	TRBJ2-5	.	many	TRBV9
TGCGCCAGCAGCTCCGGGACTTTCACAGATACGCAGTATTTT	CASSSGTFTDTQYF	TRBJ2-3	.	few	TRBV5-1
TGTGCCAGCAGAATGGGTAGGACTAGCGGGAGAGAGACCAAAAACATTCAGTACTTC	CASRMGRTSGRETKNIQYF	TRBJ2-4	TRBD2	few	TRBV11-1
TGTGCCAGCAGTAAGACGGGACAGGGGGCCAGCTATGGCTACACCTTC	CASSKTGQGASYGYTF	TRBJ1-2	TRBD1	.	TRBV27
TGCAGTGCTAGAGATTGGGGCGGTCCTAGCACAGATACGCAGTATTTT	CSARDWGGPSTDTQYF	TRBJ2-3	.	.	TRBV20-1
TGTGCCAGCAGTGCCAGCGGGGCGAGCTCCTACGAGCAGTACTTC	CASSASGASSYEQYF	TRBJ2-7	TRBD2	few	TRBV12-3/TRBV12-4
TGCAGCGTTGTTCTAGCGTTGGCCGGGGAGCTGTTTTTT	CSVVLALAGELFF	TRBJ2-2	.	.	TRBV29-1
TGTGCCAGCAGTGGCCCTACAGTTGTCCTTACCTACGAGCAGTACTTC	CASSGPTVVLTYEQYF	TRBJ2-7	.	few	TRBV28
TGCGCCAGCAGCCAAAGGACTAGCGACCTTTACAATGAGCAGTTCTTC	CASSQRTSDLYNEQFF	TRBJ2-1	TRBD2	.	TRBV4-1
TGTGCCAGCCGAGAGGGCAACGAGCAGTACTTC	CASREGNEQYF	TRBJ2-7	.	.	TRBV2
TGTGCCCACCCCTTGTCGACAAACACCATATATTTT	CAHPLSTNTIYF	TRBJ1-3	.	.	TRBV12-3/TRBV12-4
TGTGCCAGCAGCCAAGATAGCGGGACACTACGGAAGACCCAGTACTTC	CASSQDSGTLRKTQYF	TRBJ2-5	TRBD2	many	TRBV3-1
TGTGCCAGCATGCTTCGTGGGACTAGCTCTTACAATGAGCAGTTCTTC	CASMLRGTSSYNEQFF	TRBJ2-1	TRBD2	few	TRBV7-9
TGTGCCAGCAGCCGGGACACGGTATACAATGAGCAGTTCTTC	CASSRDTVYNEQFF	TRBJ2-1	.	.	TRBV12-3/TRBV12-4
TGCGCCAGCAGTGGCCCTGGACCTGGCTACACCTTC	CASSGPGPGYTF	TRBJ1-2	.	few	TRBV10-2
TGTGCCAGCAGCCCCAGAGGGGGAGCCCACGAGCAGTACTTC	CASSPRGGAHEQYF	TRBJ2-7	.	.	TRBV9
TGTGCCAGCAGAGGACTAGCGGGGACGAAGCGGTGGAATGAGCAGTTCTTC	CASRGLAGTKRWNEQFF	TRBJ2-1	TRBD2	.	TRBV6-1
TGCGCCAGCAGCTTGGGAGGGTTCAATCAGCCCCAGCATTTT	CASSLGGFNQPQHF	TRBJ1-5	.	.	TRBV5-1
TGTGCCAGCAGTGCCCGACGGATTTACGAGCAGTACTTC	CASSARRIYEQYF	TRBJ2-7	.	few	TRBV27
TGTGCCAGCGTCCCGGGACAGATCTTCGAGCAGTACTTC	CASVPGQIFEQYF	TRBJ2-7	TRBD1	few	TRBV7-9
TGTGCCAGCAGCTCTCTCAGCGGGGCCTACGAGCAGTACTTC	CASSSLSGAYEQYF	TRBJ2-7	TRBD2	few	TRBV5-4
TGTGCCAGCAGGCCAACTAGTTCAGCCTACGAGCAGTACTTC	CASRPTSSAYEQYF	TRBJ2-7	.	once	TRBV6-1